This T cell receptor beta chain stems from a study of a mutant IDH1 vaccine in newly diagnosed glioma. The wider study: Therapy received beforehand was radiotherapy, temozolomide, or both, with most patients given both. Week 35 was safety follow-up visit V12; week 47 was end-of-study visit V13.

Some clones are missing from TCRdb's copy, which holds only in-frame ones; the method was immunoSEQ multiplex PCR. The sample has about 54,000 clones; under 90% are singletons. Worth noting for this clone: Its antigen is as yet unknown.

Time point meaning: week 35, safety follow-up. Every vaccination contained 300 ug of the mutant IDH1 20-mer peptide and was paired with topical imiquimod. The germline V gene has CDR1 MGHDK and CDR2 SYGVNS. Trimming removed 6 bases from V and 1 base from J, with 9 bases in between. The CDR3 has 14 residues. The sequence derives from a woman aged 18-29 years with glioma. This chain joins TRBV25-1 and TRBJ2-2; D unclear. Source: PBMCs, taken from a glioma patient whose treatment included an IDH1 peptide vaccine. CDR3 in DNA: TGTGCCAGCAGAACCCGACTGAACACCGGGGAGCTGTTTTTT. It is translated as CASRTRLNTGELFF.